This passage covers 27 T cell receptor beta chains from one sample sequenced in a study of Graves' ophthalmopathy and Graves' hyperthyroidism. Amplifying from RNA transcripts, the study obtained TCR beta CDR3 regions. HTBI primers served in a first-round RT-PCR, which a second-round multiplex PCR followed. TCRdb redid the calling of the multiplex PCR reads with MiXCR, one entry per CDR3 protein. The sample lists hundreds of thousands of distinct CDR3 sequences; roughly 50% were seen once. What was sequenced was peripheral blood. The receptors here all came from an adult man with Graves' ophthalmopathy.

This clonotype was detected a few times. The chain employs TRBV12-3 or TRBV12-4 and TRBJ1-1; D gene ambiguous. V was pared by 5 bases and J by 3 bases, with 13 bases between. The CDR3 length is 14 residues. CDR3 sequence (DNA): TGTGCCAGCAGTCCGGACGTACTCGACACTGAAGCTTTCTTT. It translates to CASSPDVLDTEAFF.

The rearrangement joins TRBV3-1 to TRBJ1-4, with D hard to call. Germline V gene sequence: CDR1 LGHDT, CDR2 YNNKEL (reference sequence). The CDR3 sequence is 13 residues long. Deletions cut 4 bases from V and 8 bases from J, with 11 bases between. The CDR3 loop reads CASSLEVSEKLFF. The CDR3 DNA sequence: TGTGCCAGCAGCCTAGAAGTGTCCGAAAAACTGTTTTTT.

This clonotype turned up a few times. The rearrangement uses TRBV7-2 and TRBJ2-5; no clear D gene. This CDR3 contains 13 residues. Germline values: CDR1 SGHTA, CDR2 FQGNSA. V was cut by 7 bases and J by 5 bases, with 14 bases left in between. The CDR3 DNA follows: TGTGCCAGCACCATTAGAAGTGGGGAGACCCAGTACTTC. Its protein product is CASTIRSGETQYF.

The chain uses TRBV15 and TRBJ1-5, with D possibly being TRBD1 (6 bases). Germline V gene sequence: CDR1 LNHNV, CDR2 YYDKDF (reference sequence). This CDR3 is 14 amino acids long. V shed 5 bases and J shed 1 base, with 9 bases lying between them. Written as DNA, the CDR3 is TGTGCCACCAGCTCAGGGGTGAGCAATCAGCCCCAGCATTTT. Encoded protein: CATSSGVSNQPQHF.

The rearrangement links TRBV20-1 to TRBJ2-7, with D hard to call. This CDR3 is 13 amino acids long. The ends were cut back, 3 bases at V and 3 bases at J, with 12 bases in the middle. Germline values: CDR1 DFQATT, CDR2 SNEGSKA (reference sequence). DNA of the CDR3: TGCAGTGCTAGTAGGCAGAGCTTCTACGAGCAGTACTTC. This gives the protein CSASRQSFYEQYF.

The V and J genes are TRBV29-1 and TRBJ1-1; no clear D. V dropped 8 bases and J dropped 1 base, with 17 bases sitting between them. Germline CDR1 is SQVTM and CDR2 is ANQGSEA. The CDR3 covers 14 residues. CDR3 amino acids: CSPRIRVQNTEAFF. CDR3 coding DNA: TGCAGCCCACGGATAAGGGTCCAGAACACTGAAGCTTTCTTT.

This clonotype came up a few times. The chain uses TRBV5-8 and TRBJ1-3, with D perhaps TRBD1 (5 bases). Germline V gene lookup returns CDR1 SGHTS and CDR2 YDEGEE. The CDR3 totals 13 residues. V gave up 5 bases and J gave up 2 bases, with 8 bases separating them. CDR3 in DNA: TGTGCCAGCAGGGGGCGAACTGGAAACACCATATATTTT. This encodes CASRGRTGNTIYF.

This clonotype was observed once. This chain connects TRBV25-1 to TRBJ1-1; D not certain. Germline V gene data show CDR1 as MGHDK and CDR2 as SYGVNS. CDR3 size: 16 residues. Trimming took 6 bases from V and 0 from J, leaving 17 bases between them. The CDR3 is CASSLSSVSMNTEAFF. The CDR3 bases are TGTGCCAGCAGCTTGTCGTCGGTCAGCATGAACACTGAAGCTTTCTTT.

V usage is TRBV7-2 and J usage is TRBJ2-2, with 8 bases lining up with TRBD1. The J segment lost 6 bases and the V segment lost 7 bases, leaving 10 bases of the junction unmatched. Looked up from germline, CDR1 is SGHTA and CDR2 is FQGNSA. The CDR3 loop spans 15 amino acids. CDR3 bases: TGTGCCAGCATCCAAAACAGGGGGTTCTCCGGGGAGCTGTTTTTT. Protein sequence: CASIQNRGFSGELFF.

This clonotype has a handful of counts. The chain joins TRBV2 to TRBJ1-5, with D hard to call. CDR1 is SNHLY, CDR2 FYNNEI, per germline. The CDR3 consists of 13 residues. Trimming cost V 2 bases and J 4 bases, with 6 bases left between them. The CDR3 DNA reads as TGTGCCAGCAGTGAACAGGTAAATCAGCCCCAGCATTTT. Residues: CASSEQVNQPQHF.

On this clonotype: A read error may produce the germline difference seen at one junction end. The chain uses TRBV6-2 or TRBV6-3 and TRBJ1-1; D not resolved. The CDR3 is 16 amino acids. Germline CDR1 and CDR2: MNHEY and SVGEGT. The CDR3 protein is CASSYWGGGMNTEAFF. The CDR3 bases are TGCGCCAGCAGTTACTGGGGAGGAGGCATGAACACTGAAGCTTTCTTT.

In nucleotides, the CDR3 is TGTGCCAGCAGCCCTTACGGGGGGCAAAACGGGGAGCTGTTTTTT. This sequence encodes CASSPYGGQNGELFF. This sequence joins TRBV7-2 and TRBJ2-2, with a possible D match to TRBD2 (7 bases). CDR1 is SGHTA, CDR2 FQGNSA, per germline. This CDR3 contains 15 residues. The V gene lost 5 bases and the J gene lost 7 bases, with 17 bases spanning the gap.

This chain joins TRBV7-8 and TRBJ2-3, with D perhaps assigned TRBD1 or TRBD2 (6 bases each). With 2 bases removed from V and 4 bases from J, the gap between germline ends came to 10 bases. Germline V lookup: CDR1 SGHVS, CDR2 FQNEAQ. The CDR3 has 14 amino acids. For the CDR3, the DNA is TGTGCCAGCAGCTTACTCGGGGGCGCAGATACGCAGTATTTT. Its translation: CASSLLGGADTQYF. Variable domain in full (rest from reference TRBV7-8 and TRBJ2-3): GAGVSQSPRYKVAKRGQDVALRCDPISGHVSLFWYQQALGQGPEFLTYFQNEAQLDKSGLPSDRFFAERPEGSVSTLKIQRTQQEDSAVYLCASSLLGGADTQYFGPGTRLTVL.

This clonotype was seen a few times. J is TRBJ1-5 and V is TRBV12-3 or TRBV12-4, with 10 bases matching TRBD1. After removal of 6 bases from V and 2 bases from J, the junction contained 4 bases not matched to a gene. CDR3 length equals 15 residues. CDR3 region: CASSTGTGGNQPQHF. In DNA, the CDR3 is TGTGCCAGCAGCACCGGGACAGGGGGCAATCAGCCCCAGCATTTT.

The sample holds a few counts of this clonotype. Written as DNA, the CDR3 is TGTGCCAGCAGCTTAAGACCGGACCAAGAGACCCAGTACTTC. This translates into CASSLRPDQETQYF. The chain links TRBV7-3 to TRBJ2-5; D remains unclear. Germline CDR1 is SGHTA and CDR2 is FQGTGA. The length of the CDR3 is 14 residues. Trimming took 1 base from V and 0 from J, leaving 6 bases between them.

This clonotype was seen a few times. The chain employs TRBV20-1 and TRBJ2-7, with TRBD2 matching 9 bases. Germline CDR1 DFQATT, CDR2 SNEGSKA (reference sequence). The CDR3 sequence is 15 residues long. Losses at the gene ends were 0 bases for V and 3 bases for J; bases not matched to a gene: 6. Here the CDR3 reads CSARDQGTSIYEQYF. The CDR3 DNA follows: TGCAGTGCTAGAGATCAGGGGACTAGCATCTACGAGCAGTACTTC.

With regard to this clonotype: Given the absence of the conserved phenylalanine or tryptophan at the CDR3 end, a read error is likely. The limits of the CDR3 on the DNA are not certain, so only TCRdb's listed CDR3 is given. The chain carries TRBV7-3 and TRBJ1-5; the DNA was not used to check the table's D call, TRBD1. Inclusive of both ends, the CDR3 amounts to 12 amino acids. Germline CDR1 SGHTA, CDR2 FQGTGA. The CDR3 is CASSFTVPDSYR.

The chain couples TRBV7-2 to TRBJ2-7; weak D call: TRBD1 (6 bases). Trimming took 5 bases from V and 7 from J, leaving 9 bases between them. The CDR3 length is 11 residues. Germline CDR1 is SGHTA and CDR2 is FQGNSA. The CDR3 sequence is CASSQGWEQYF. The CDR3, as DNA: TGTGCCAGCAGCCAGGGGTGGGAGCAGTACTTC. Variable domain in full (rest from reference TRBV7-2 and TRBJ2-7): GAGVSQSPSNKVTEKGKDVELRCDPISGHTALYWYRQSLGQGLEFLIYFQGNSAPDKSGLPSDRFSAERTGGSVSTLTIQRTQQEDSAVYLCASSQGWEQYFGPGTRLTVT.

This chain links TRBV7-2 with TRBJ2-7; 7 bases line up with TRBD1. Germline CDR1 is SGHTA and CDR2 is FQGNSA. This CDR3 region has 14 residues. J lost 5 bases, V lost 5 bases, and 9 bases had no gene match. The CDR3 DNA reads TGTGCCAGCAGCCTCCGACAGGGTCGGAACGAGCAGTACTTC. Residues: CASSLRQGRNEQYF.

The chain recombines TRBV2 with TRBJ1-2; D remains ambiguous. Per the germline V gene, CDR1 is SNHLY and CDR2 is FYNNEI. This CDR3 contains 12 residues. Trimming removed 6 bases at V and 7 bases at J, with 12 bases between. The CDR3 DNA sequence: TGTGCCAGCAGCCAACTTGGATCTGGCTACACCTTC. Protein sequence: CASSQLGSGYTF. The complete variable domain, with remaining parts taken from reference TRBV2 and TRBJ1-2, reads EPEVTQTPSHQVTQMGQEVILRCVPISNHLYFYWYRQILGQKVEFLVSFYNNEISEKSEIFDDQFSVERPDGSNFTLKIRSTKLEDSAMYFCASSQLGSGYTFGSGTRLTVV.

This clonotype was seen only once. The chain links TRBV10-3 to TRBJ1-5; unclear D gene. This CDR3 is 12 amino acids long. Germline V gives CDR1 ENHRY, CDR2 SYGVKD. Trimming took 6 bases from V and 4 from J, leaving 7 bases between them. As DNA, the CDR3 is TGTGCCATCAGGGAGACTAATCAGCCCCAGCATTTT. Its protein product is CAIRETNQPQHF.

The CDR3 loop is CASSRRQGYNQPQHF. For the CDR3, the DNA is TGTGCCAGCAGTCGCAGACAGGGTTACAATCAGCCCCAGCATTTT. This sequence joins TRBV5-4 and TRBJ1-5, with 7 bases identical to TRBD1. V dropped 5 bases and J dropped 3; count of bases not matched to a gene: 8. Germline assignment: CDR1 SGHNT and CDR2 YYREEE (reference sequence). The CDR3 is 15 residues long. The whole variable domain, filled in from reference TRBV5-4 and TRBJ1-5, reads ETGVTQSPTHLIKTRGQQVTLRCSSQSGHNTVSWYQQALGQGPQFIFQYYREEENGRGNFPPRFSGLQFPNYSSELNVNALELDDSALYLCASSRRQGYNQPQHFGDGTRLSIL.

The chain uses TRBV25-1 and TRBJ1-6; D not resolved. The V end was cut by 4 bases, the J end by 4 bases, with 20 bases between. The CDR3 totals 18 residues. CDR1 is MGHDK, CDR2 SYGVNS, per germline. As DNA, the CDR3 is TGTGCCAGCAGTGGATTAGGAGGCAGCGGATCATATAATTCACCCCTCCACTTT. This encodes CASSGLGGSGSYNSPLHF.

At least ten counts were recorded for this clonotype. The rearrangement joins TRBV10-2 to TRBJ1-1; the D gene is possibly TRBD1 (5 bases). Deletions cut 6 bases from V and 1 base from J, with 12 bases between. Germline-derived CDR1 and CDR2 are WSHSY and SAAADI. CDR3 length equals 14 residues. As DNA, the CDR3 is TGCGCCAGCAGCAAGGACACCACGAACACTGAAGCTTTCTTT. Amino acid sequence: CASSKDTTNTEAFF.

This chain links TRBV19 with TRBJ1-1; D not certain. V was trimmed by 7 bases and J by 7 bases, leaving 13 bases between them. Germline V gives CDR1 LNHDA, CDR2 SQIVND (reference sequence). This CDR3 has 12 residues. Here the CDR3 DNA reads TGTGCCAGTAACCAAGGAATTGATGAAGCTTTCTTT. The encoded protein is CASNQGIDEAFF.

V is TRBV20-1 and J is TRBJ1-5, with D maybe TRBD1 (5 bases). The CDR3 runs 15 residues. The germline CDR1 and CDR2 sequences are DFQATT and SNEGSKA (reference sequence). Trimming shortened V by 0 bases and J by 4 bases, and 13 bases separated the two germline ends. The CDR3 loop is CSARDPRAPNQPQHF. The CDR3 DNA is TGCAGTGCTAGAGATCCCAGGGCCCCAAATCAGCCCCAGCATTTT.

In its sample, this clonotype was seen a few times. The V call is TRBV12-3 or TRBV12-4, the J call TRBJ1-5; perhaps TRBD1 as D (6 bases). The CDR3 is made up of 14 amino acids. V lost 4 bases and J 3 bases, leaving 10 bases between the germline ends. CDR3 region: CASSSQGPNQPQHF. The CDR3, as DNA: TGTGCCAGCAGTTCCCAGGGGCCCAATCAGCCCCAGCATTTT.